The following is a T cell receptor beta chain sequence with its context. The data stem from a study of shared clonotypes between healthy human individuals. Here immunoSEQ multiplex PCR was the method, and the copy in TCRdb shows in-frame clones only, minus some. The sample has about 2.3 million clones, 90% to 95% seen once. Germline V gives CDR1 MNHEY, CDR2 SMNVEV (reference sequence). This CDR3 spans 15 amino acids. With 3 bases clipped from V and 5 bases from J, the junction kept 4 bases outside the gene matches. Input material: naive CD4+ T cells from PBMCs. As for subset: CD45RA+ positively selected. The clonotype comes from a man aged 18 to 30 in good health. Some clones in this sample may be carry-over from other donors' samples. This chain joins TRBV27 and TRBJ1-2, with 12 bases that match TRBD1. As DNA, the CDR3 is TGTGCCAGCAGTTTCGGGACAGGGGGCGGATATGGCTACACCTTC. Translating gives CASSFGTGGGYGYTF.